These T cell receptor beta chains were read from a single sample in a study of T cells in Graves' hyperthyroidism and ophthalmopathy. TCRdb analysed the multiplex PCR reads with MiXCR anew, one entry per CDR3 protein. This repertoire shows over 700,000 distinct CDR3 sequences, around a sixth found once; its top ten account for approximately 15%. Sequenced input: blood. The source is a woman aged 50 to 65 with Graves' hyperthyroidism that later progressed to Graves' ophthalmopathy. Both conserved end residues are part of each CDR3. A D gene is named only where the DNA matches it firmly. Only some rows state a clone size, as once, few, many or a class for expanded clones.

J gene: TRBJ1-1
V gene: TRBV15
D gene: -
clone size: few
CDR3 DNA: TGTGCCACCAGCAGAGCGACGGGGGCAATCACTGAAGCTTTCTTT
CDR3 protein: CATSRATGAITEAFF

J gene: TRBJ2-3
V gene: TRBV5-1
D gene: TRBD2
clone size: many
CDR3 DNA: TGCGCCAGCAGCACGTCCGGGACTAGCGGGGGGTTCCTAGAAGGTACGCAGTATTTT
CDR3 protein: CASSTSGTSGGFLEGTQYF

J gene: TRBJ1-1
V gene: TRBV29-1
D gene: TRBD1
clone size: -
CDR3 DNA: TGCAGCGTTTACACGGGGGACAGGAACACTGAAGCTTTCTTT
CDR3 protein: CSVYTGDRNTEAFF

J gene: TRBJ1-2
V gene: TRBV12-3/TRBV12-4
D gene: TRBD1
clone size: many
CDR3 DNA: TGTGCCAGCAGGCGGGACAGGGCATCCTATGGCTACACCTTC
CDR3 protein: CASRRDRASYGYTF

J gene: TRBJ2-1
V gene: TRBV3-1
D gene: -
clone size: -
CDR3 DNA: TGTGCCAGCAGCCAGACTGGGATCAATGAGCAGTTCTTC
CDR3 protein: CASSQTGINEQFF

J gene: TRBJ2-5
V gene: TRBV19
D gene: -
clone size: -
CDR3 DNA: TGTGCCAGTAGTATAGGGGCAGTTCAAGAGACCCAGTACTTC
CDR3 protein: CASSIGAVQETQYF

J gene: TRBJ2-1
V gene: TRBV27
D gene: -
clone size: -
CDR3 DNA: TGTGCCAGCAGTTTTCGGGTTGTCGGGGGCAATGAGCAGTTCTTC
CDR3 protein: CASSFRVVGGNEQFF

J gene: TRBJ1-6
V gene: TRBV13
D gene: TRBD1
clone size: -
CDR3 DNA: TGTGCCAGCAGCTCGGGACAGGGGACTTATAATTCACCCCTCCACTTT
CDR3 protein: CASSSGQGTYNSPLHF

J gene: TRBJ2-4
V gene: TRBV20-1
D gene: TRBD1
clone size: many
CDR3 DNA: TGCAGTTGCGGGACAGGGAGAAGTCTGGCCAAAAACATTCAGTACTTC
CDR3 protein: CSCGTGRSLAKNIQYF

J gene: TRBJ1-4
V gene: TRBV10-1
D gene: -
clone size: -
CDR3 DNA: TGCGCCAGCAGTGAAGGAAGGGACGGTGAAAAACTGTTTTTT
CDR3 protein: CASSEGRDGEKLFF

J gene: TRBJ2-1
V gene: TRBV7-6
D gene: TRBD2
clone size: -
CDR3 DNA: TGTGCCAGCAGCCCCGGGGTAGCGGGGACCTACAATGAGCAGTTCTTC
CDR3 protein: CASSPGVAGTYNEQFF

J gene: TRBJ1-1
V gene: TRBV9
D gene: TRBD1
clone size: -
CDR3 DNA: TGTGCCAGCAGCGTAGGCTTAACGGGACAGCGGAACACTGAAGCTTTCTTT
CDR3 protein: CASSVGLTGQRNTEAFF

J gene: TRBJ1-2
V gene: TRBV2
D gene: -
clone size: many
CDR3 DNA: TGTGCCAGCAGTGGGGACCAACGGGGCTACACCTTC
CDR3 protein: CASSGDQRGYTF

J gene: TRBJ1-1
V gene: TRBV11-2
D gene: -
clone size: many
CDR3 DNA: TGTGCCAGCAGCTTGTCAGGGGTGGCGGAAGCTTTCTTT
CDR3 protein: CASSLSGVAEAFF

J gene: TRBJ2-2
V gene: TRBV5-1
D gene: -
clone size: few
CDR3 DNA: TGCGCCAGCAGATATACGAACACCGGGGAGCTGTTTTTT
CDR3 protein: CASRYTNTGELFF

J gene: TRBJ2-5
V gene: TRBV27
D gene: TRBD1
clone size: -
CDR3 DNA: TGTGCCAGCAGTCCCGGGACAGGGGTGGAGACCCAGTACTTC
CDR3 protein: CASSPGTGVETQYF

J gene: TRBJ2-5
V gene: TRBV9
D gene: TRBD2
clone size: many
CDR3 DNA: TGTGCCAGCAGCGTAGGAGCTAGCGGGGATCAAGAGACCCAGTACTTC
CDR3 protein: CASSVGASGDQETQYF

J gene: TRBJ1-5
V gene: TRBV10-1
D gene: -
clone size: few
CDR3 DNA: TGCGCCATCCCGGGCAGGGGCGACTACAATCAGCCCCAGCATTTT
CDR3 protein: CAIPGRGDYNQPQHF

J gene: TRBJ2-1
V gene: TRBV7-6
D gene: -
clone size: few
CDR3 DNA: TGTGCCAGCAGCTTACAAGTAGGGGGGGGGGCTTGGAATGAGCAGTTCTTC
CDR3 protein: CASSLQVGGGAWNEQFF

J gene: TRBJ1-5
V gene: TRBV20-1
D gene: -
clone size: many
CDR3 DNA: TGCAGTGCTAGAGAACGCCCGGGTCGGCGAGGCAATCAGCCCCAGCATTTT
CDR3 protein: CSARERPGRRGNQPQHF

J gene: TRBJ1-5
V gene: TRBV6-9
D gene: TRBD1
clone size: -
CDR3 DNA: TGTGCCAGCAGTTATCAGGGGGCGATTCAGCCCCAGCATTTT
CDR3 protein: CASSYQGAIQPQHF

J gene: TRBJ1-2
V gene: TRBV29-1
D gene: TRBD1
clone size: -
CDR3 DNA: TGCAGCGACACGACAGGGTTCTATGGCTACACCTTC
CDR3 protein: CSDTTGFYGYTF

J gene: TRBJ2-4
V gene: TRBV20-1
D gene: -
clone size: -
CDR3 DNA: TGCAGTGCCGATGACAGGTCGGTGGCCAAAAACATTCAGTACTTC
CDR3 protein: CSADDRSVAKNIQYF

J gene: TRBJ1-6
V gene: TRBV19
D gene: -
clone size: -
CDR3 DNA: TGTGCCAGTAGTATCAGGGTTTATAATTCACCCCTCCACTTT
CDR3 protein: CASSIRVYNSPLHF

J gene: TRBJ2-3
V gene: TRBV14
D gene: -
clone size: few
CDR3 DNA: TGTGCCAGCAGCCAAGACCGGACAGTCCTAGATACGCAGTATTTT
CDR3 protein: CASSQDRTVLDTQYF

J gene: TRBJ2-5
V gene: TRBV5-1
D gene: -
clone size: few
CDR3 DNA: TGCGCCAGCAGCAGGACGGGGGACAATGAAGAGACCCAGTACTTC
CDR3 protein: CASSRTGDNEETQYF

J gene: TRBJ1-1
V gene: TRBV29-1
D gene: TRBD1
clone size: -
CDR3 DNA: TGCAGCGTTGAAGGGACAGGGGCTGGGAACACTGAAGCTTTCTTT
CDR3 protein: CSVEGTGAGNTEAFF

J gene: TRBJ1-1
V gene: TRBV5-1
D gene: TRBD1
clone size: many
CDR3 DNA: TGCGCCAGCAGCCCCTTGACAGGGGGGAACACTGAAGCTTTCTTT
CDR3 protein: CASSPLTGGNTEAFF

J gene: TRBJ2-5
V gene: TRBV4-2
D gene: -
clone size: -
CDR3 DNA: TGTGCCAGCAGCCAAGTCGGGGGGCGTCTTGAGACCCAGTACTTC
CDR3 protein: CASSQVGGRLETQYF

J gene: TRBJ1-2
V gene: TRBV18
D gene: TRBD1
clone size: many
CDR3 DNA: TGTGCCAGCTCACCCCTTGAGGGGGCAGTCTATGGCTACACCTTC
CDR3 protein: CASSPLEGAVYGYTF

J gene: TRBJ1-5
V gene: TRBV12-3/TRBV12-4
D gene: -
clone size: many
CDR3 DNA: TGTGCCAGCAGTTTAGTGAGGGGGATAGATCAGCCCCAGCATTTT
CDR3 protein: CASSLVRGIDQPQHF

J gene: TRBJ1-5
V gene: TRBV19
D gene: -
clone size: -
CDR3 DNA: TGTGCCAGTAGTATAGTGGGACACAATCAGCCCCAGCATTTT
CDR3 protein: CASSIVGHNQPQHF

J gene: TRBJ1-1
V gene: TRBV9
D gene: -
clone size: -
CDR3 DNA: TGTGCCAGCAGCGTAGATTTGGGCAGCCTTGAAGCTTTCTTT
CDR3 protein: CASSVDLGSLEAFF

J gene: TRBJ1-1
V gene: TRBV28
D gene: -
clone size: many
CDR3 DNA: TGTGCCAGCAGTTTTTCGGCGAACACTGAAGCTTTCTTT
CDR3 protein: CASSFSANTEAFF

J gene: TRBJ1-2
V gene: TRBV30
D gene: -
clone size: many
CDR3 DNA: TGTGCCTGGACAAATAACTATGGCTACACCTTC
CDR3 protein: CAWTNNYGYTF

J gene: TRBJ2-4
V gene: TRBV7-9
D gene: -
clone size: -
CDR3 DNA: TGTGCCAGCAGCTTCCAGGGAGCCAAAAACATTCAGTACTTC
CDR3 protein: CASSFQGAKNIQYF

J gene: TRBJ2-7
V gene: TRBV12-3/TRBV12-4
D gene: -
clone size: -
CDR3 DNA: TGTGCCAGTACATCGACAGTTTACGAGCAGTACTTC
CDR3 protein: CASTSTVYEQYF

J gene: TRBJ2-1
V gene: TRBV19
D gene: TRBD1
clone size: -
CDR3 DNA: TGTGCCAGTAGTACTACAGGGGGCTTTGGAAACAATGAGCAGTTCTTC
CDR3 protein: CASSTTGGFGNNEQFF

J gene: TRBJ1-5
V gene: TRBV27
D gene: TRBD1
clone size: many
CDR3 DNA: TGTGCCAGCAGTTCCGAGGACAGGGGGGGTCAGCCCCAGCATTTT
CDR3 protein: CASSSEDRGGQPQHF

J gene: TRBJ1-1
V gene: TRBV2
D gene: -
clone size: many
CDR3 DNA: TGTGCCAGCAGTGAACCGCGCGGGGAGGGAAAGGTGAACACTGAAGCTTTCTTT
CDR3 protein: CASSEPRGEGKVNTEAFF

J gene: TRBJ2-1
V gene: TRBV20-1
D gene: TRBD1
clone size: many
CDR3 DNA: TGCAGTGCGGACAGGGGTAGTCTCGGTATCAATGAGCAGTTCTTC
CDR3 protein: CSADRGSLGINEQFF

J gene: TRBJ1-1
V gene: TRBV5-4
D gene: -
clone size: -
CDR3 DNA: TGTGCCAGCAGCTTTTGGGGTAGGGAAGCTTTCTTT
CDR3 protein: CASSFWGREAFF

J gene: TRBJ2-3
V gene: TRBV28
D gene: -
clone size: -
CDR3 DNA: TGTGCCAGCAGTCCCCGGACAGTTTCCCCCACAGATACGCAGTATTTT
CDR3 protein: CASSPRTVSPTDTQYF

J gene: TRBJ1-5
V gene: TRBV15
D gene: TRBD1
clone size: -
CDR3 DNA: TGTGCCACCAGCATGGGACAGGGAAATCAGCCCCAGCATTTT
CDR3 protein: CATSMGQGNQPQHF

J gene: TRBJ1-1
V gene: TRBV6-1
D gene: TRBD1
clone size: many
CDR3 DNA: TGTGCCAGCAGTAGATATACAGGGGGTGGAACTGAAGCTTTCTTT
CDR3 protein: CASSRYTGGGTEAFF

J gene: TRBJ2-3
V gene: TRBV20-1
D gene: TRBD2
clone size: many
CDR3 DNA: TGCAGTGCCGTCCCGGGACTAGCGGGGGGGCCGTGGGATACGCAGTATTTT
CDR3 protein: CSAVPGLAGGPWDTQYF